This TCR beta chain was sequenced in a study of response to subunit inactivated influenza vaccine. Germline V CDR1 and CDR2: LGHNA, YNFKEQ. With 5 bases removed from V and 9 bases from J, the gap between germline ends came to 8 bases. The CDR3 contains 11 residues. A few counts support this clonotype. Its antigen is undetermined. Findings and limits, study-wide: Authors proposed each seasonal influenza vaccination draws in few new T cells.

TCRdb fed the RT-PCR reads into MiXCR, producing one record per CDR3 protein. This table holds roughly 780,000 distinct CDR3 sequences, about 18% found once. The V and J genes are TRBV4-2 and TRBJ1-3; unclear D gene. The sample in question was PBMCs from blood, obtained less than 6 days after vaccination. The TCR was taken from a man aged 50 to 59 who received an inactivated influenza vaccine. This CDR3 is CASSWEGTIYF. CDR3 nucleotide sequence: TGTGCCAGCAGCTGGGAAGGCACCATATATTTT.